The next 3 T cell receptor beta chains were all read from a single sample in a study of long-term antiretroviral therapy in people with HIV. immunoSEQ v3.0 was run at survey level. TCRdb keeps only in-frame clones here, not all; method: immunoSEQ multiplex PCR. Altogether approximately 16,000 clones are present, roughly 80% being singletons, with the ten largest covering roughly 15%. The sequencing used unsorted PBMCs, collected roughly 14 months before starting antiretroviral therapy. These receptors all stem from a man aged 25-45 years with HIV.

The chain is built from TRBV27 and TRBJ2-7, with 11 bases that match TRBD2. Germline CDR1 and CDR2: MNHEY and SMNVEV (reference sequence). This CDR3 has 15 residues. V lost 6 bases and J lost 3; bases outside the gene matches: 7. CDR3 residues: CASSTGTSGYYEQYF. CDR3 DNA sequence: TGTGCCAGCAGCACCGGGACTAGCGGTTACTACGAGCAGTACTTC.

The rearrangement joins TRBV27 to TRBJ2-3; tentatively, D is TRBD1 (6 bases). Trimming cost V 8 bases and J 10 bases, with 16 bases left between them. CDR1 is MNHEY, CDR2 SMNVEV, per germline (reference sequence). This CDR3 is built from 12 residues. CDR3: CASRMLAGAQYF. As DNA, the CDR3 is TGTGCCAGCCGGATGCTCGCAGGGGCGCAGTATTTT.

The chain is built from TRBV6-5 and TRBJ2-1; 10 nucleotides match TRBD2. Germline V gene data show CDR1 as MNHEY and CDR2 as SVGAGI. With 5 bases clipped from V and 1 base from J, the junction kept 2 bases outside the gene matches. The length of the CDR3 is 15 residues. The CDR3 sequence is CASSRSGGSYNEQFF. The CDR3 region has the DNA TGTGCCAGCAGTCGTAGCGGGGGGTCCTACAATGAGCAGTTCTTC.